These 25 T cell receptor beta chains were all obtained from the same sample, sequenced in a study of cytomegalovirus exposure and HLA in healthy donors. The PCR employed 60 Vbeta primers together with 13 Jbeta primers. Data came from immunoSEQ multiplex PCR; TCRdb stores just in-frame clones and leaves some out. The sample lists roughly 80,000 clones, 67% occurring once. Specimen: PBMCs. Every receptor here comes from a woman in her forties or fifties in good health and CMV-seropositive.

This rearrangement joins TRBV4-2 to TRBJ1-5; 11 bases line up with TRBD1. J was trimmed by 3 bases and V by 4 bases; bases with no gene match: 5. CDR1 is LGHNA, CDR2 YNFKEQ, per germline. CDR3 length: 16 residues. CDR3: CASSPRTGGNNQPQHF. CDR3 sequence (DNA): TGTGCCAGCAGCCCGCGGACAGGGGGCAACAATCAGCCCCAGCATTTT.

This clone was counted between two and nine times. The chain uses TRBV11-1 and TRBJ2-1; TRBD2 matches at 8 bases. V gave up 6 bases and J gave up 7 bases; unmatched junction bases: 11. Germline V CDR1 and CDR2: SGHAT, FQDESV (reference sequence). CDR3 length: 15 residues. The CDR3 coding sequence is TGTGCCAGCAGTGGAGGGCGGGGGGCCTTAAATGAGCAGTTCTTC. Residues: CASSGGRGALNEQFF.

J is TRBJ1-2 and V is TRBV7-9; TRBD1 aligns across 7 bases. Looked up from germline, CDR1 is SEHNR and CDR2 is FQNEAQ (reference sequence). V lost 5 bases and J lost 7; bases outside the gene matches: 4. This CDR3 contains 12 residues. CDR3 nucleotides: TGTGCCAGCAGCCCGCAGGGGGTTGGCTACACCTTC. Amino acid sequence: CASSPQGVGYTF.

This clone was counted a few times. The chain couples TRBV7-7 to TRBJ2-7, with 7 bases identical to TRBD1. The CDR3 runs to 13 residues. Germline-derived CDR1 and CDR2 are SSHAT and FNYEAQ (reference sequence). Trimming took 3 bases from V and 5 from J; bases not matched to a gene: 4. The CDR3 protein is CASSLDRFDEQYF. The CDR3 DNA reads TGTGCCAGCAGCTTGGACAGGTTCGACGAGCAGTACTTC.

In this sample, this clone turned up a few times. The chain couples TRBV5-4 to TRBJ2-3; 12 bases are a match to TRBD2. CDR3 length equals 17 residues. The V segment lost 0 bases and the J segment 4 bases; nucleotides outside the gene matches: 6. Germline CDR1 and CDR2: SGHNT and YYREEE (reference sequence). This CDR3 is CASSLVASGGVADTQYF. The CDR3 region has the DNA TGTGCCAGCAGCTTGGTGGCTAGCGGGGGGGTCGCAGATACGCAGTATTTT.

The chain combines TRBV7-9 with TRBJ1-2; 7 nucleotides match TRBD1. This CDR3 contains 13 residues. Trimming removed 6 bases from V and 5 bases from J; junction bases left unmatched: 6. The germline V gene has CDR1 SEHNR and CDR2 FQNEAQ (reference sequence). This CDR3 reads CASRPTGVYGYTF. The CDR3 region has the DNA TGTGCCAGCAGACCTACAGGGGTTTATGGCTACACCTTC.

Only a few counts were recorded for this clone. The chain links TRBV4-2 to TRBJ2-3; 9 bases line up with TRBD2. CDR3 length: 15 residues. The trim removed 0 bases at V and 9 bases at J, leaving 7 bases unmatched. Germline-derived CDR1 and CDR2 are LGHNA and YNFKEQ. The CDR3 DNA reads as TGTGCCAGCAGCCAAGAATCTGCGGGGGGGCACACGCAGTATTTT. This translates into CASSQESAGGHTQYF.

As DNA, the CDR3 is TGTGCCAGCTCACCCGAGACAGGATATCACGAGCAGTACTTC. Amino acids: CASSPETGYHEQYF. The chain employs TRBV18 and TRBJ2-7, with D maybe TRBD1 (6 bases). The CDR3 is 14 residues long. The ends were cut back, 3 bases at V and 5 bases at J, with 14 bases in the middle. The germline V gene encodes CDR1 KGHSH and CDR2 LQKENI.

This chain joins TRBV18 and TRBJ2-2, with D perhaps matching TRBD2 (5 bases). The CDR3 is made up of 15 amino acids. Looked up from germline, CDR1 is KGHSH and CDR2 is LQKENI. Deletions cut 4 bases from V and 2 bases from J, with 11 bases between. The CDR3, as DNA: TGTGCCAGCTCACGACTACGGGAAAACACCGGGGAGCTGTTTTTT. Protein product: CASSRLRENTGELFF.

The CDR3: CASSPPSTDTQYF. DNA for the CDR3: TGTGCCAGCAGCCCTCCCTCCACAGATACGCAGTATTTT. The chain carries TRBV5-6 and TRBJ2-3; D is unclear. V was clipped by 4 bases and J by 2 bases, with 8 bases between them. Germline V gene sequence: CDR1 SGHDT, CDR2 YYEEEE. This CDR3 comprises 13 residues.

The CDR3 region is CASSLAPQGLEQFF. The CDR3 coding sequence is TGTGCCAGCAGCTTAGCCCCCCAGGGCCTTGAGCAGTTCTTC. The chain links TRBV7-6 to TRBJ2-1; D perhaps matches TRBD1 (5 bases). Germline V lookup: CDR1 SGHVS, CDR2 FNYEAQ. Trimming took off 0 bases at V and 9 bases at J, with 12 bases between the two ends. The CDR3 contains 14 residues.

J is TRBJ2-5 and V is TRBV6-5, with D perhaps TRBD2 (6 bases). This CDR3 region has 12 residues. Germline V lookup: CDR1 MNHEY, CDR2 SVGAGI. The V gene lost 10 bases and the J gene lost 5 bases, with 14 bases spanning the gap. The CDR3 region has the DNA TGTGCCACAATAGGAGGGATGGAGACCCAGTACTTC. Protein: CATIGGMETQYF.

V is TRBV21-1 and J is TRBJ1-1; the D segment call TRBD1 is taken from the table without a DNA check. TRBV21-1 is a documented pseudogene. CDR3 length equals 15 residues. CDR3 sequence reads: CASSPRSQGYTEAFF. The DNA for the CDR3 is TGTGCCAGCAGCCCCCGATCTCAGGGATATACTGAAGCTTTCTTT.

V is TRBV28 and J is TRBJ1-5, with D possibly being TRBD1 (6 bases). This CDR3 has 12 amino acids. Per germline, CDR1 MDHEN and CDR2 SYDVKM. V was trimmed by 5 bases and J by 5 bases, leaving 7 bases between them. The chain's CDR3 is CASSGGHQPQHF. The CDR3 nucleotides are TGTGCCAGCAGTGGGGGCCATCAGCCCCAGCATTTT.

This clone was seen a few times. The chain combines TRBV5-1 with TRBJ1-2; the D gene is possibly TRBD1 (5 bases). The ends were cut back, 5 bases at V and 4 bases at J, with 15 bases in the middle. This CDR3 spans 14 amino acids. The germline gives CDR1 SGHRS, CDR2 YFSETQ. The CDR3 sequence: CASRTSGSGYGYTF. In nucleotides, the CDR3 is TGCGCCAGCAGAACGTCAGGGTCCGGCTATGGCTACACCTTC.

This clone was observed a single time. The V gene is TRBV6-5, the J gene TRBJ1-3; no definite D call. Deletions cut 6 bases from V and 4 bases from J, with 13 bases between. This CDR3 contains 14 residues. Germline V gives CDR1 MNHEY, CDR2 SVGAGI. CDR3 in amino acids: CASSGVLGGNTIYF. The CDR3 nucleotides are TGTGCCAGCAGCGGGGTCCTGGGGGGAAACACCATATATTTT.

CDR3 in DNA: TGTGCCATCAGTGCCGGGCGGGACACTGAAGCTTTCTTT. It translates to CAISAGRDTEAFF. The chain couples TRBV10-3 to TRBJ1-1; D gene ambiguous. The CDR3 sequence is 13 residues long. Germline assignment: CDR1 ENHRY and CDR2 SYGVKD. The V gene lost 4 bases and the J gene lost 3 bases, with 9 bases spanning the gap.

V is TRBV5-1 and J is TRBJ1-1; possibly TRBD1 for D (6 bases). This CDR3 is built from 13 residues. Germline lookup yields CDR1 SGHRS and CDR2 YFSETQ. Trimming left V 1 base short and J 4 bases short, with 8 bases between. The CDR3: CASSLQGFTEAFF. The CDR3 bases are TGCGCCAGCAGCTTGCAGGGGTTCACTGAAGCTTTCTTT.

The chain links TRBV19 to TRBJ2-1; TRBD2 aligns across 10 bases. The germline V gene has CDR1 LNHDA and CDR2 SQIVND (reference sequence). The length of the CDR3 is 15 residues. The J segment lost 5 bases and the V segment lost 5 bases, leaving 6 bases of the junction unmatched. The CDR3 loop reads CASSLAGEPHNEQFF. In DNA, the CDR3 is TGTGCCAGTAGTCTAGCGGGGGAGCCGCACAATGAGCAGTTCTTC.

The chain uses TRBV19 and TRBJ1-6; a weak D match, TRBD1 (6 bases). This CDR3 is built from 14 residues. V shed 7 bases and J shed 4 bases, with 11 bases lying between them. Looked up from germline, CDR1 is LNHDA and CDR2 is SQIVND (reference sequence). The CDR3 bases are TGTGCCAGTACTCCCGGACAGTATAATTCACCCCTCCACTTT. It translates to CASTPGQYNSPLHF.

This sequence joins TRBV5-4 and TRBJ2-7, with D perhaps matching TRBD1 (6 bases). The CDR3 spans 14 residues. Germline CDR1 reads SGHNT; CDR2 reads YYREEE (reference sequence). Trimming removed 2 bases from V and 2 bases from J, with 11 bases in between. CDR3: CASSFRGTPYEQYF. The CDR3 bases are TGTGCCAGCAGCTTCAGGGGCACACCCTACGAGCAGTACTTC.

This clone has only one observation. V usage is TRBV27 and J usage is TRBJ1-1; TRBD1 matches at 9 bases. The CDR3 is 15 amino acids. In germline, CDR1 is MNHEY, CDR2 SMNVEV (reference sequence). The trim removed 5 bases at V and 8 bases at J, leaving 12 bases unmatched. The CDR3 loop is CASSTYRGRGAEAFF. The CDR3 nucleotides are TGTGCCAGCAGTACCTACAGGGGGCGCGGTGCGGAAGCTTTCTTT.

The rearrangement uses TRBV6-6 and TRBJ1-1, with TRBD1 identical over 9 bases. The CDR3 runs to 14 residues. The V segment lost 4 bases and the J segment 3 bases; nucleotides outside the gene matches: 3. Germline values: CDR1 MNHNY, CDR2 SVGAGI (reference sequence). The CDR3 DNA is TGTGCCAGCAGTTTTGACAGGGGGGACACTGAAGCTTTCTTT. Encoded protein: CASSFDRGDTEAFF.

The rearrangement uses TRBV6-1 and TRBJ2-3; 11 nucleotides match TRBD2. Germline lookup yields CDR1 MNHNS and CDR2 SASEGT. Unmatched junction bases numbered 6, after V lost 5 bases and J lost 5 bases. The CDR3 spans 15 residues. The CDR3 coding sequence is TGTGCCAGCAGTTTTAGCGGGGGGGCTGGAGATACGCAGTATTTT. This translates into CASSFSGGAGDTQYF.

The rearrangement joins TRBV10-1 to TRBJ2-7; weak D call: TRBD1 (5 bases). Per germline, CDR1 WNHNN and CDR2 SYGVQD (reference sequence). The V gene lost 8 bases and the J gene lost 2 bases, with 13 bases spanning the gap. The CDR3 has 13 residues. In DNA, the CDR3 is TGCGCCAGCCCCTTGGACACCGCCTACGAGCAGTACTTC. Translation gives CASPLDTAYEQYF.